Described below is a single T cell receptor beta chain sequence and its context. This record comes from a study of identical twins. TCRdb fed the 5' RACE reads into MiXCR, producing one record per CDR3 protein. The table includes roughly 500,000 distinct CDR3 sequences, roughly 21% detected once. The sample was also linked to a second study, of T cells expressing NK-cell markers.

Specimen: CD4+ T cells sorted from blood. This TCR came from a woman aged 18-30 years in good health.

The CDR3 region is CSALGVTGELFF. The CDR3 DNA is TGCAGTGCACTCGGGGTGACCGGGGAGCTGTTTTTT. The V and J genes are TRBV20-1 and TRBJ2-2, with D maybe TRBD2 (5 bases). This CDR3 is built from 12 residues. Germline loops: CDR1 DFQATT, CDR2 SNEGSKA (reference sequence). V lost 6 bases to trimming and J lost 5 bases, with 10 bases between them.